Each of the 23 T cell receptor beta chains below was sequenced from the same sample in a study of beta chain features in type 1 diabetes. The study, taken as a whole, reports: Shortening of TCRB CDR3s, moderate but significant, appeared in all four CD4+ subsets of Type 1 diabetes patients.

Expressed TCRB transcripts were sequenced, since all the RNA that had been isolated was reverse transcribed. Clones were read by immunoSEQ multiplex PCR, and TCRdb kept only the in-frame ones, dropping some. The sample has over 150,000 clones; 7.8% are singletons. No antigens are known for them. The material sequenced was central memory CD4+ T cells from blood. Source of these receptors: a woman aged 40 to 55 with type 1 diabetes.

This clone was picked up a small number of times. The chain employs TRBV28 and TRBJ1-2; D remains ambiguous. The V gene lost 3 bases and the J gene lost 6 bases, with 14 bases spanning the gap. The length of the CDR3 is 14 residues. Germline lookup yields CDR1 MDHEN and CDR2 SYDVKM. In DNA, the CDR3 is TGTGCCAGCAGTTTGGTCGACATCGCCGATGGCTACACCTTC. It specifies CASSLVDIADGYTF.

This clone appeared a few times. This rearrangement joins TRBV19 to TRBJ2-1; D ambiguous. Germline CDR1 reads LNHDA; CDR2 reads SQIVND (reference sequence). V lost 3 bases and J lost 8, with 14 bases in between. The CDR3 extends over 14 amino acids. CDR3 amino acids: CASSIASGFDEQFF. CDR3 nucleotide sequence: TGTGCCAGTAGTATTGCCTCAGGTTTCGATGAGCAGTTCTTC.

The V call is TRBV2, the J call TRBJ2-2; TRBD1 matches at 10 bases. CDR3 size: 16 residues. CDR1 is SNHLY, CDR2 FYNNEI, per germline. V lost 7 bases and J lost 5; bases outside the gene matches: 10. This CDR3 reads CASTRGQGGLTGELFF. As DNA, the CDR3 is TGTGCCAGCACCAGAGGACAGGGGGGTTTGACCGGGGAGCTGTTTTTT.

The sample holds a few counts of this clone. The gene calls are TRBV5-4 and TRBJ2-7, with 8 nucleotides matching TRBD1. V shed 5 bases and J 4 bases; nucleotides not matched to a gene: 11. Germline CDR1 is SGHNT and CDR2 is YYREEE (reference sequence). This CDR3 has 15 residues. The CDR3 region is CASSSDRASFYEQYF. In DNA, the CDR3 is TGTGCCAGCAGTTCGGACAGGGCCTCGTTTTACGAGCAGTACTTC.

As for this clone: Other nucleotide sequences in the sample specify the same CDR3. The rearrangement links TRBV18 to TRBJ2-2; D is ambiguous. The CDR3 contains 13 residues. V gave up 6 bases and J gave up 2 bases, with 7 bases separating them. CDR1 is KGHSH and CDR2 is LQKENI in the germline V gene. The DNA for the CDR3 is TGTGCCAGCTCGCCTAGTAACACCGGGGAGCTGTTTTTT. Translating it yields CASSPSNTGELFF.

There are a few counts of this clone. J is TRBJ2-1 and V is TRBV28; TRBD2 matches at 9 bases. The CDR3 sequence is 13 residues long. The germline CDR1 and CDR2 sequences are MDHEN and SYDVKM. Unmatched junction bases numbered 4, after V lost 8 bases and J lost 5 bases. The CDR3: CASWREGHNEQFF. CDR3 nucleotides: TGTGCCAGCTGGCGGGAGGGCCACAATGAGCAGTTCTTC.

A few counts support this clone. The chain carries TRBV28 and TRBJ2-5, with D unclear. The CDR3 sequence is 11 residues long. The V gene's germline CDR1 is MDHEN and CDR2 SYDVKM. V shed 4 bases and J shed 5 bases, with 5 bases lying between them. The chain's CDR3 is CASSYEETQYF. The DNA for the CDR3 is TGTGCCAGCAGTTACGAGGAGACCCAGTACTTC.

This clone has just a few counts. A much larger clonotype is one base distant, so this may be a read error. Other DNA variants within this sample encode the same CDR3. The CDR3 nucleotides are TGTGCCAGCAGCTTGGAAGGGGGCGGCCAGCCCCAGCATTTT. This codes for CASSLEGGGQPQHF. V gene TRBV5-4 combines with J gene TRBJ1-5, with 7 bases lining up with TRBD1. With 0 bases clipped from V and 7 bases from J, the junction kept 4 bases outside the gene matches. Germline V gene lookup returns CDR1 SGHNT and CDR2 YYREEE (reference sequence). The CDR3 extends over 14 amino acids.

This clone was seen only a few times. This chain joins TRBV7-9 and TRBJ2-5; 7 positions match TRBD1. CDR1 SEHNR and CDR2 FQNEAQ come from the germline V gene (reference sequence). V dropped 3 bases and J dropped 4; count of bases not matched to a gene: 5. This CDR3 comprises 14 residues. The CDR3 region has the DNA TGTGCCAGCAGCTTGGCAGGGGGTCGAGAGACCCAGTACTTC. As protein: CASSLAGGRETQYF.

This clone occurred a few times. V is TRBV5-1 and J is TRBJ1-2, with 9 nucleotides matching TRBD1. This CDR3 has 15 residues. Trimming removed 4 bases from V and 8 bases from J; junction bases left unmatched: 12. CDR1 is SGHRS and CDR2 is YFSETQ in the germline V gene. CDR3 in amino acids: CASSPGQGGGEGYTF. The CDR3 region has the DNA TGCGCCAGCAGCCCGGGACAGGGAGGGGGAGAAGGCTACACCTTC. The full variable domain, with the rest looked up from reference TRBV5-1 and TRBJ1-2, is KAGVTQTPRYLIKTRGQQVTLSCSPISGHRSVSWYQQTPGQGLQFLFEYFSETQRNKGNFPGRFSGRQFSNSRSEMNVSTLELGDSALYLCASSPGQGGGEGYTFGSGTRLTVV.

The J gene is TRBJ1-1, the V gene TRBV9; D is possibly TRBD1 (6 bases). Trimming stripped 6 bases from V and 1 base from J, with 16 bases between. The CDR3 extends over 15 amino acids. Germline CDR1 and CDR2: SGDLS and YYNGEE. CDR3 sequence (DNA): TGTGCCAGCACCCGATGGGGGGGCCCGAACACTGAAGCTTTCTTT. Amino acid sequence: CASTRWGGPNTEAFF. The variable domain in full, with the rest retrieved from reference TRBV9 and TRBJ1-1, is DSGVTQTPKHLITATGQRVTLRCSPRSGDLSVYWYQQSLDQGLQFLIQYYNGEERAKGNILERFSAQQFPDLHSELNLSSLELGDSALYFCASTRWGGPNTEAFFGQGTRLTVV.

This clone has just a few counts. This chain links TRBV28 with TRBJ1-2; TRBD1 might be the D (6 bases). The CDR3 is made up of 14 amino acids. CDR1 is MDHEN and CDR2 is SYDVKM in the germline V gene. The germline V and J ends were trimmed by 6 bases and 8 bases, with 19 bases remaining between them. CDR3 sequence (DNA): TGTGCCAGCAGGGCAGGGGCCCTCCCTGGCGGCTACACCTTC. Protein: CASRAGALPGGYTF.

This clone appeared a few times. J is TRBJ2-7 and V is TRBV4-3, with D perhaps matching TRBD1 (6 bases). The germline V gene encodes CDR1 LGHNA and CDR2 YSLEER. Between the trimmed V and J ends, which lost 4 bases and 0 bases, there was a span of 10 bases. CDR3 size: 14 residues. The chain's CDR3 is CASSPQGSSYEQYF. The CDR3 DNA follows: TGCGCCAGCAGCCCCCAGGGGTCCTCCTACGAGCAGTACTTC.

This chain joins TRBV29-1 and TRBJ1-1, with a possible D match to TRBD1 (6 bases). Germline V gives CDR1 SQVTM, CDR2 ANQGSEA. V gave up 7 bases and J gave up 4 bases, with 19 bases separating them. CDR3 size: 14 residues. In DNA, the CDR3 is TGCAGCGCTGGACAGCCTATGAGGGGCACTGAAGCTTTCTTT. This translates into CSAGQPMRGTEAFF.

This clone was seen repeatedly, ten times or more. V and J are TRBV28 and TRBJ1-6, with no clear D. V was shortened by 7 bases and J by 9 bases, with 13 bases between the two germline ends. This CDR3 spans 13 amino acids. Germline V gene data show CDR1 as MDHEN and CDR2 as SYDVKM. As DNA, the CDR3 is TGTGCCAGCAAAGTTTTGGGGAGTTCACCCCTCCACTTT. It codes for CASKVLGSSPLHF. Together with reference TRBV28 and TRBJ1-6, the CDR3 gives the full variable domain: DVKVTQSSRYLVKRTGEKVFLECVQDMDHENMFWYRQDPGLGLRLIYFSYDVKMKEKGDIPEGYSVSREKKERFSLILESASTNQTSMYLCASKVLGSSPLHFGNGTRLTVT.

This chain joins TRBV30 and TRBJ1-5, with TRBD1 identical over 10 bases. The CDR3 spans 13 residues. Losses at the gene ends were 5 bases for V and 3 bases for J; bases not matched to a gene: 1. Germline values: CDR1 GTSNPN, CDR2 SVGIG (reference sequence). In DNA, the CDR3 is TGTGCCTGGGGGACAGGGGACAATCAGCCCCAGCATTTT. Protein sequence: CAWGTGDNQPQHF.

The chain combines TRBV6-5 with TRBJ1-3; 8 positions match TRBD1. This CDR3 region has 15 residues. The V and J ends lost 6 bases and 2 bases, in that order; junction bases with no gene match: 6. From germline, CDR1 is MNHEY and CDR2 SVGAGI. CDR3 sequence reads: CASRPQTGAGNTIYF. The CDR3 nucleotides are TGTGCCAGCAGACCCCAGACAGGGGCTGGAAACACCATATATTTT.

The rearrangement uses TRBV4-2 and TRBJ1-2; D is perhaps TRBD1 (5 bases). The V gene's germline CDR1 is LGHNA and CDR2 YNFKEQ. The CDR3 length is 15 residues. Trimming shortened V by 0 bases and J by 6 bases, and 14 bases separated the two germline ends. For the CDR3, the DNA is TGTGCCAGCAGCCAAGAAAGGCGGCAGGGTAATGGCTACACCTTC. Protein product: CASSQERRQGNGYTF.

This sequence joins TRBV7-9 and TRBJ1-2, with D perhaps matching TRBD1 (6 bases). The CDR3 runs 12 residues. The germline V gene has CDR1 SEHNR and CDR2 FQNEAQ (reference sequence). V was cut by 3 bases and J by 5 bases, with 7 bases left in between. The CDR3 is CASSFGTYGYTF. In nucleotides, the CDR3 is TGTGCCAGCAGCTTCGGGACATATGGCTACACCTTC.

This chain links TRBV10-3 with TRBJ1-5; unclear D gene. Trimming pared 4 bases from V and 4 bases from J, leaving 11 bases between. The germline V gene has CDR1 ENHRY and CDR2 SYGVKD. CDR3 length: 14 residues. For the CDR3, the DNA is TGTGCCATCAGTGTAGAGGGCAGAAATCAGCCCCAGCATTTT. Translating gives CAISVEGRNQPQHF.

This clone has a handful of counts. Other DNA sequences from this sample encode an identical CDR3 as well. V and J are TRBV5-1 and TRBJ2-1; 9 positions match TRBD1. The CDR3 runs to 14 residues. CDR1 is SGHRS, CDR2 YFSETQ, per germline. The junction had 2 bases not matched to a gene; V was cut back by 3 bases and J by 4 bases. The CDR3 here is CASSSGTGYNEQFF. The CDR3 DNA is TGCGCCAGCAGCTCAGGGACAGGGTACAATGAGCAGTTCTTC.

This clone came up many times. The same CDR3 also results from other DNA sequences found in this sample. V is TRBV2 and J is TRBJ1-2; D might be TRBD1 (6 bases). The V end lost 3 bases, the J end lost 5 bases, and 13 bases lay between the germline ends. This CDR3 comprises 14 residues. The germline V gene encodes CDR1 SNHLY and CDR2 FYNNEI. This chain's CDR3 is CASSEGRGNYGYTF. DNA of the CDR3: TGTGCCAGCAGTGAGGGGAGGGGGAATTATGGCTACACCTTC.

This clone has more than one count but fewer than ten. This rearrangement joins TRBV7-2 to TRBJ1-2, with a possible D match to TRBD1 (6 bases). V was trimmed by 5 bases and J by 6 bases, leaving 16 bases between them. The CDR3 extends over 14 amino acids. Germline V gives CDR1 SGHTA, CDR2 FQGNSA. The CDR3 reads CASSGYRDSNGYTF. The CDR3 bases are TGTGCCAGCAGCGGATACAGGGATTCTAATGGCTACACCTTC.